This section outlines one TCR beta chain sequence together with its context. What it recognizes is unknown. The PCR employed 60 Vbeta primers together with 13 Jbeta primers. TCRdb's copy holds only in-frame clones and misses some; the assay was immunoSEQ multiplex PCR. The sample yields fewer than 150,000 clones, about four fifths seen once. This specimen belongs to a study of cytomegalovirus exposure and HLA in healthy donors. Study-level points and caveats: In the analysis, some V segments, TRBV6-2 and TRBV6-3 included, were excluded as indistinguishable. Most TCR sequences showed up rarely, but some public TCRs showed up in many donors. TCR beta chains numbering some 160 were designated cytomegalovirus-associated.

The CDR3 consists of 12 residues. Germline V CDR1 and CDR2: SQVTM, ANQGSEA. The V and J ends lost 8 bases and 1 base respectively, with 11 bases between them. Sequences were obtained from PBMCs. The V gene is TRBV29-1, the J gene TRBJ1-1, with unresolved D. The TCR comes from a man aged 25 to 45 in good health. As DNA, the CDR3 is TGCAGCCTAGGTCCCACGAACACTGAAGCTTTCTTT. This gives the protein CSLGPTNTEAFF.